The next 8 T cell receptor beta chains were all read from a single sample in a study of blood T cell repertoires in COVID-19. Produced via immunoSEQ multiplex PCR; TCRdb's table is partial and in-frame only. This table has over 100,000 clones, 91% appearing once. The sequenced material came from peripheral blood. All receptors derive from a human donor in a cohort sampled during active COVID-19.

This rearrangement joins TRBV29-1 to TRBJ2-7; the match to TRBD1 covers 7 bases. J lost 2 bases, V lost 5 bases, and 3 bases had no gene match. From germline, CDR1 is SQVTM and CDR2 ANQGSEA. The CDR3 contains 12 residues. This CDR3 reads CSVRQGPYEQYF. The CDR3 DNA reads as TGCAGCGTTCGACAGGGTCCCTACGAGCAGTACTTC.

The chain employs TRBV6-1 and TRBJ1-3; D gene unclear. The V end was cut by 6 bases, the J end by 0 bases, with 18 bases between. Germline V gives CDR1 MNHNS, CDR2 SASEGT. The CDR3 consists of 17 residues. CDR3 sequence: CASSERSGYLSGNTIYF. DNA for the CDR3: TGTGCCAGCAGCGAAAGGTCAGGATATCTCTCTGGAAACACCATATATTTT.

V gene TRBV5-1 combines with J gene TRBJ2-7, with D possibly matching TRBD2 (6 bases). From germline, CDR1 is SGHRS and CDR2 YFSETQ. The V gene lost 1 base and the J gene lost 1 base, with 9 bases spanning the gap. The CDR3 length is 14 residues. The CDR3 bases are TGCGCCAGCAGCTTGTTTAGCGGTTCCTACGAGCAGTACTTC. Its protein is CASSLFSGSYEQYF. Complete variable domain (other parts from reference TRBV5-1 and TRBJ2-7): KAGVTQTPRYLIKTRGQQVTLSCSPISGHRSVSWYQQTPGQGLQFLFEYFSETQRNKGNFPGRFSGRQFSNSRSEMNVSTLELGDSALYLCASSLFSGSYEQYFGPGTRLTVT.

The chain has TRBV23-1 and TRBJ1-4; 8 nucleotides match TRBD1. TRBV23-1 is assigned to the ORF class and has an uncertain function. The CDR3 consists of 14 residues. V lost 6 bases and J lost 7; bases outside the gene matches: 7. Written as DNA, the CDR3 is TGCGCCAGCAGATACCAGGGGGCCGGTGAAAAACTGTTTTTT. Translating gives CASRYQGAGEKLFF.

V is TRBV5-1 and J is TRBJ2-1; possible D gene TRBD2, 6 bases. Trimming removed 4 bases at V and 1 base at J, with 15 bases between. Germline assignment: CDR1 SGHRS and CDR2 YFSETQ. The CDR3 runs to 16 residues. In DNA form, the CDR3 reads TGCGCCAGCAGCCTCCCCAACGGGGGATCCTACAATGAGCAGTTCTTC. Translated: CASSLPNGGSYNEQFF.

The V call is TRBV28, the J call TRBJ2-7; perhaps TRBD2 as D (6 bases). Germline V gene data show CDR1 as MDHEN and CDR2 as SYDVKM. V was trimmed by 2 bases and J by 2 bases, leaving 10 bases between them. This CDR3 comprises 14 residues. The CDR3: CASSLIGGPYEQYF. The CDR3 DNA reads as TGTGCCAGCAGTTTAATTGGAGGGCCCTACGAGCAGTACTTC. Combining the CDR3 with reference TRBV28 and TRBJ2-7 gives the whole variable domain DVKVTQSSRYLVKRTGEKVFLECVQDMDHENMFWYRQDPGLGLRLIYFSYDVKMKEKGDIPEGYSVSREKKERFSLILESASTNQTSMYLCASSLIGGPYEQYFGPGTRLTVT.

The V and J genes are TRBV5-4 and TRBJ2-1; perhaps TRBD1 as D (6 bases). This CDR3 has 15 residues. The ends were cut back, 2 bases at V and 5 bases at J, with 14 bases in the middle. Germline V gene sequence: CDR1 SGHNT, CDR2 YYREEE (reference sequence). The CDR3 DNA reads as TGTGCCAGCAGCTTACCCAGGGGAAACAACAATGAGCAGTTCTTC. Translation gives CASSLPRGNNNEQFF.

This clone was picked up a small number of times. The gene calls are TRBV5-4 and TRBJ1-2, with D unclear. The V gene's germline CDR1 is SGHNT and CDR2 YYREEE (reference sequence). The CDR3 runs 12 residues. Between the trimmed V and J ends, which lost 3 bases and 2 bases, there was a span of 5 bases. CDR3 residues: CASSSINYGYTF. For the CDR3, the DNA is TGTGCCAGCAGCTCTATAAACTATGGCTACACCTTC.